The 20 T cell receptor beta chains listed next were all sequenced from one sample in a study of regulatory T cells in long-lasting Graves disease. The authors built TCR beta libraries using iRepertoire HTBI primers and Arm-PCR of CDR3 regions. TCRdb re-called the multiplex PCR reads through MiXCR, storing one row per CDR3 protein. Altogether about 430,000 distinct CDR3 sequences are present, over 14% being singletons, with the ten largest covering about 7.6%. Time point reported: newly diagnosed GD, antithyroid drugs for less than 3 months. Extracted PBMC RNA gave rise to the TCR library. These data also featured in a second study, about T cells in Graves' hyperthyroidism and ophthalmopathy.

The sequences come from peripheral blood mononuclear cells (PBMCs), collected at new diagnosis, from a patient treated with antithyroid drugs. The receptors here all came from a woman in her thirties or forties with Graves disease.

This clonotype was recorded at least ten times. This chain connects TRBV11-2 to TRBJ2-5; 8 bases agree with TRBD2. Germline assignment: CDR1 SGHAT and CDR2 FQNNGV. V dropped 4 bases and J dropped 4; count of bases not matched to a gene: 11. The CDR3 sequence is 16 residues long. The CDR3 spells CASSSSGAGVLETQYF. In nucleotides, the CDR3 is TGTGCCAGCAGCTCCTCAGGAGCGGGAGTACTAGAGACCCAGTACTTC. Complete variable domain (other parts from reference TRBV11-2 and TRBJ2-5): EAGVAQSPRYKIIEKRQSVAFWCNPISGHATLYWYQQILGQGPKLLIQFQNNGVVDDSQLPKDRFSAERLKGVDSTLKIQPAKLEDSAVYLCASSSSGAGVLETQYFGPGTRLLVL.

This chain uses TRBV18 with TRBJ2-5, with D unclear. From germline, CDR1 is KGHSH and CDR2 LQKENI. The CDR3 is 15 amino acids. Trimming took off 4 bases at V and 8 bases at J, with 20 bases between the two ends. CDR3 sequence (DNA): TGTGCCAGCTCACTATCGACACAGACCAAGAGAACCCAGTACTTC. Translated: CASSLSTQTKRTQYF.

Turning to this clonotype: At one end, the junction sequence differs from germline, possibly due to a read error. The gene calls are TRBV14 and TRBJ1-1, with D perhaps matching TRBD1 (5 bases). The CDR3 has 15 residues. Germline CDR1 and CDR2: SGHDN and FVKESK. The CDR3 region is CASSQDYNRNTGALF. DNA for the CDR3: TGTGCCAGCAGCCAAGATTATAACAGGAACACTGGAGCTCTCTTT.

This clonotype appeared many times. This chain uses TRBV10-3 with TRBJ1-1, with 7 bases aligning to TRBD1. V shed 4 bases, J shed 5 bases, and the junction held 7 bases outside the gene matches. The CDR3 sequence is 14 residues long. Germline V gives CDR1 ENHRY, CDR2 SYGVKD. The CDR3 spells CAISVGTGATEAFF. CDR3 nucleotides: TGTGCCATCAGTGTGGGCACAGGGGCTACTGAAGCTTTCTTT.

Many counts were recorded for this clonotype. The gene calls are TRBV28 and TRBJ2-6; 9 bases match TRBD1. The CDR3 totals 17 residues. J was trimmed by 2 bases and V by 5 bases; bases with no gene match: 7. Germline CDR1 is MDHEN and CDR2 is SYDVKM. CDR3 in DNA: TGTGCCAGCAGTCCAGGGACAGGGCGCACTGGGGCCAACGTCCTGACTTTC. Its translation is CASSPGTGRTGANVLTF.

This clonotype was counted many times. This chain uses TRBV30 with TRBJ2-2; 12 bases fit TRBD2. The CDR3 is made up of 18 amino acids. CDR1 is GTSNPN, CDR2 SVGIG, per germline (reference sequence). V gave up 4 bases and J gave up 2 bases; unmatched junction bases: 11. This CDR3 reads CAWTLPGLAGKNTGELFF. The CDR3 DNA reads TGTGCCTGGACCCTACCCGGACTAGCGGGAAAAAACACCGGGGAGCTGTTTTTT. The complete variable domain, with remaining parts taken from reference TRBV30 and TRBJ2-2, reads SQTIHQWPATLVQPVGSPLSLECTVEGTSNPNLYWYRQAAGRGLQLLFYSVGIGQISSEVPQNLSASRPQDRQFILSSKKLLLSDSGFYLCAWTLPGLAGKNTGELFFGEGSRLTVL.

This clonotype has a count of ten or more. Here the CDR3 DNA reads TGTGCCAGCTTACCCACCCGGGCTAGCGGGAGGGGCTACGAGCAGTACTTC. Amino acids: CASLPTRASGRGYEQYF. This chain connects TRBV2 to TRBJ2-7; 12 nucleotides match TRBD2. CDR3 size: 17 residues. Per the germline V gene, CDR1 is SNHLY and CDR2 is FYNNEI. J lost 3 bases, V lost 8 bases, and 14 bases had no gene match.

The J gene is TRBJ2-1, the V gene TRBV19; D is unresolved. V dropped 3 bases and J dropped 10 bases, with 7 bases sitting between them. Germline CDR1 and CDR2: LNHDA and SQIVND (reference sequence). This CDR3 is built from 11 residues. Here the CDR3 DNA reads TGTGCCAGTAGTATTGGTCCCGAGCAGTTCTTC. Protein sequence: CASSIGPEQFF.

This clonotype came up many times. The chain uses TRBV18 and TRBJ2-7, with TRBD1 matching 8 bases. The CDR3 runs 14 residues. Trimming took 1 base from V and 5 from J; bases not matched to a gene: 4. Germline V lookup: CDR1 KGHSH, CDR2 LQKENI. The CDR3 is CASSPRQGANEQYF. For the CDR3, the DNA is TGTGCCAGCTCACCACGGCAGGGGGCTAACGAGCAGTACTTC.

The V call is TRBV30, the J call TRBJ1-2; 9 positions match TRBD1. Germline CDR1 reads GTSNPN; CDR2 reads SVGIG (reference sequence). Trimming took 2 bases from V and 8 from J; bases not matched to a gene: 9. The CDR3 loop spans 14 amino acids. CDR3 loop: CAWSPMGQGEGYTF. CDR3 DNA sequence: TGTGCCTGGAGTCCGATGGGACAGGGAGAAGGCTACACCTTC.

This clonotype appeared a few times. The V call is TRBV9, the J call TRBJ2-3; 14 bases match TRBD2. The CDR3 covers 17 residues. The V gene end was trimmed by 0 bases and the J gene end by 5 bases; junction bases not matched to a gene: 5. CDR1 is SGDLS, CDR2 YYNGEE, per germline. The CDR3 protein is CASSVEGLAGVQDTQYF. CDR3 DNA: TGTGCCAGCAGCGTAGAGGGACTAGCGGGAGTCCAAGATACGCAGTATTTT.

This clonotype was recorded at least ten times. J is TRBJ2-1 and V is TRBV27, with TRBD2 matching 8 bases. The CDR3 extends over 13 amino acids. Trimming removed 5 bases from V and 3 bases from J; junction bases left unmatched: 0. Germline V gene lookup returns CDR1 MNHEY and CDR2 SMNVEV (reference sequence). CDR3 coding DNA: TGTGCCAGCAGTGCGGGAGGCTACAATGAGCAGTTCTTC. It yields the protein CASSAGGYNEQFF.

Ten or more counts support this clonotype. This sequence joins TRBV18 and TRBJ2-6; D not certain. The V gene's germline CDR1 is KGHSH and CDR2 LQKENI. The CDR3 runs 13 residues. The V end was cut by 6 bases, the J end by 2 bases, with 5 bases between. CDR3 nucleotide sequence: TGTGCCAGCTCGTCGACTGGGGCCAACGTCCTGACTTTC. Protein sequence: CASSSTGANVLTF.

The chain combines TRBV7-2 with TRBJ2-7, with D perhaps TRBD1 (6 bases). The germline CDR1 and CDR2 sequences are SGHTA and FQGNSA. The CDR3 extends over 14 amino acids. The V gene lost 5 bases and the J gene lost 3 bases, with 14 bases spanning the gap. The CDR3 sequence: CASSPGTKLYEQYF. For the CDR3, the DNA is TGTGCCAGCAGCCCGGGGACAAAACTCTACGAGCAGTACTTC.

At least ten counts were recorded for this clonotype. This sequence joins TRBV19 and TRBJ1-2; TRBD1 aligns across 12 bases. Germline assignment: CDR1 LNHDA and CDR2 SQIVND (reference sequence). V was pared by 4 bases and J by 7 bases, with 7 bases of the junction left unmatched. The CDR3 is 15 amino acids. The chain's CDR3 is CASSNSGTGGRGYTF. The CDR3, as DNA: TGTGCCAGTAGTAATTCCGGGACAGGGGGCCGTGGCTACACCTTC.

For this clonotype: A much larger clone lies one base from this, so it may be a read error. The chain employs TRBV11-3 and TRBJ1-3; TRBD1 aligns across 12 bases. The CDR3 consists of 15 residues. Germline CDR1 SGHNT, CDR2 YENEEA. The V segment lost 5 bases and the J segment 4 bases; nucleotides outside the gene matches: 3. DNA for the CDR3: TGTGCCAGCAGCCCGGGGACAGGGGGCGGAAACACCATATATTTT. This encodes CASSPGTGGGNTIYF.

This clonotype was observed a handful of times. This chain connects TRBV7-9 to TRBJ2-7; 9 bases map to TRBD1. Germline V CDR1 and CDR2: SEHNR, FQNEAQ (reference sequence). The CDR3 runs to 16 residues. With V trimmed by 4 bases and J by 1 base, 8 bases remained unmatched. CDR3 nucleotide sequence: TGTGCCAGCAGCTCGGGACAGGGACGGTGGTCCTACGAGCAGTACTTC. Translated, it gives CASSSGQGRWSYEQYF.

The chain links TRBV7-9 to TRBJ1-1; tentative D call: TRBD1 (6 bases). Germline loops: CDR1 SEHNR, CDR2 FQNEAQ (reference sequence). Deletions cut 2 bases from V and 11 bases from J, with 12 bases between. The CDR3 length is 12 residues. CDR3 sequence reads: CASSLQGKGAFF. In nucleotides, the CDR3 is TGTGCCAGCAGCTTACAGGGGAAGGGGGCTTTCTTT.

V gene TRBV7-9 combines with J gene TRBJ2-6; tentatively, D is TRBD1 or TRBD2 (5 bases each). This CDR3 has 18 residues. Per germline, CDR1 SEHNR and CDR2 FQNEAQ (reference sequence). V was shortened by 5 bases and J by 0 bases, with 17 bases between the two germline ends. CDR3 protein: CASSKSRDPLSGANVLTF. Written as DNA, the CDR3 is TGTGCCAGCAGCAAAAGCAGGGACCCCCTCTCTGGGGCCAACGTCCTGACTTTC.

Ten or more counts support this clonotype. The rearrangement links TRBV6-2 or TRBV6-3 to TRBJ1-5, with 7 bases that match TRBD1. Trimming cost V 6 bases and J 11 bases; bases outside gene matches: 4. This CDR3 is 11 amino acids long. Germline V gene data show CDR1 as MNHEY and CDR2 as SVGEGT. CDR3 loop: CASSDRVTQHF. CDR3 nucleotides: TGTGCCAGCAGCGACAGGGTGACCCAGCATTTT.